This T cell receptor (beta chain) emerged from a study of cytomegalovirus exposure and HLA in healthy donors. General observations from the study: 164 TCR beta chains were listed as cytomegalovirus-associated. Follow-up analysis found HLA locus-dependent TCR association rates, highest for DRB1 and lowest for HLA-C. A likely sequencing artifact accounted for one observed cluster of highly shared sequence variants.

Concerning this clone itself: Its antigen is as yet unknown.

When sampled, the donors appeared nominally healthy, though they likely had unrecorded immune exposures. Primers included in the PCR were 60 Vbeta and 13 Jbeta primers. This table comes from immunoSEQ multiplex PCR, and its TCRdb copy is limited to in-frame clones, with some not included. The table shows about 210,000 clones, with 82% occurring only once. Germline V gives CDR1 MNHEY, CDR2 SMNVEV (reference sequence). V gave up 4 bases and J gave up 4 bases, with 8 bases separating them. The CDR3 is made up of 12 amino acids. The chain links TRBV27 to TRBJ2-7, with D possibly TRBD1 on 5 matching bases. The sample consisted of PBMCs. The receptor was derived from a middle-aged man in good health and CMV-seropositive. CDR3 nucleotide sequence: TGTGCCAGCAGTTCAACAGGATACGAGCAGTACTTC. This encodes CASSSTGYEQYF.